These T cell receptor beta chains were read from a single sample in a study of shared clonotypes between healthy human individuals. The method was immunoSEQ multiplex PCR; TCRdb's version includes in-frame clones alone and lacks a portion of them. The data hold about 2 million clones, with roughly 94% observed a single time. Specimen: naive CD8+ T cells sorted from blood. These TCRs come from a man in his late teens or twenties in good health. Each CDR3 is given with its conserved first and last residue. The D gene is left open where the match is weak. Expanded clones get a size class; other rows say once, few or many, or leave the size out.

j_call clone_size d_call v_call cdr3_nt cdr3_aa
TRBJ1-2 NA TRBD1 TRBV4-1 TGCGCCAGCAGCCAAGATATGGCCGGGACAGCTAACTATGGCTACACCTTC CASSQDMAGTANYGYTF
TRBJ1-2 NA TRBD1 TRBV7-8 TGTGCCAGCAGCTGGGCCCTCGGGACAGATGGCTACACCTTC CASSWALGTDGYTF
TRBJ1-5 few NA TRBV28 TGTGCCAGTCTGGGGGAACAGGGTCAGCCCCAGCATTTT CASLGEQGQPQHF
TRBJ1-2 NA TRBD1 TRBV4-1 TGCGCCAGCAGCCAAGGGGTGGGACAGGGGGGGAACTATGGCTACACCTTC CASSQGVGQGGNYGYTF
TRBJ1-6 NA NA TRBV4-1 TGCGCCAGCAGCCAAGGAGTAGGGGGACTGGATTCACCCCTCCACTTT CASSQGVGGLDSPLHF
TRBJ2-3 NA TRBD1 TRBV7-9 TGTGCCAGCAGCCCCCGGGACAGGGGGACAGATACGCAGTATTTT CASSPRDRGTDTQYF
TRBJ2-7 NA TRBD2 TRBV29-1 TGCAGCGTTGAAGATGCTAGCGGGCGTCCCTACGAGCAGTACTTC CSVEDASGRPYEQYF
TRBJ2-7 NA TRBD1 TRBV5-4 TGTGCCAGCAGCTTGGGGACAGGGGGCGAGCAGTACTTC CASSLGTGGEQYF
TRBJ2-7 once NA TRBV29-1 TGCAGCGTTGAAGCCGCGGACTCAGCCTACGAGCAGTACTTC CSVEAADSAYEQYF
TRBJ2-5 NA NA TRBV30 TGTGCCTGGAGTCCAACGTCAGATCAAGAGACCCAGTACTTC CAWSPTSDQETQYF
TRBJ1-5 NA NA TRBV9 TGTGCCACCGGGGAGGGCAATCAGCCCCAGCATTTT CATGEGNQPQHF
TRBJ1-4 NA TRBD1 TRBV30 TGTGCCTGGAGCTCGGGACAGGGGGATGAAAAACTGTTTTTT CAWSSGQGDEKLFF
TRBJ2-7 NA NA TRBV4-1 TGCGCCAGCAGCCGGACACTAACCTACGAGCAGTACTTC CASSRTLTYEQYF
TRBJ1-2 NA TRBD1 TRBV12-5 TGTGCTAGTGGTTTTGGGACAGGGGAAGGCTATGGCTACACCTTC CASGFGTGEGYGYTF
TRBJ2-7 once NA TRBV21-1 TGTGCCAGCAGGCCCCAGGGAAACCGGGGCGAGCAGTACTTC CASRPQGNRGEQYF
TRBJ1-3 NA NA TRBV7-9 TGTGCCAGCAGCCCCGAGGCTGGAGGAATCTCTGGAAACACCATATATTTT CASSPEAGGISGNTIYF
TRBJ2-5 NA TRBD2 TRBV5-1 TGCGCCAGCAGCTTGGTCGCTAGCGGGAGTAGTACGTACCAAGAGACCCAGTACTTC CASSLVASGSSTYQETQYF
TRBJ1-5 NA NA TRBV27 TGTGCCAGCAGTTTTGACGGGGGGGAAGGCCAGCCCCAGCATTTT CASSFDGGEGQPQHF
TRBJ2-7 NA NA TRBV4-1 TGCGCCAGCAGCCAAGTTGGGGCCGCACCCTACGAGCAGTACTTC CASSQVGAAPYEQYF
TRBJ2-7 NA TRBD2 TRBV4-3 TGCGCCAGCAGCCAGTCACTAGCGCCCGCCGGCCCCTACGAGCAGTACTTC CASSQSLAPAGPYEQYF
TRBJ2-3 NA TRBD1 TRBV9 TGTGCCAGCAGCGACCCACAGGGGGCAGATACGCAGTATTTT CASSDPQGADTQYF
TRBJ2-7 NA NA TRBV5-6 TGTGCCAGCAGCTGGGGGGGCGGGACCTCCTACGAGCAGTACTTC CASSWGGGTSYEQYF
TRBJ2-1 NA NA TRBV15 TGTGCCACCAGCAGAGACCACCTAGGAAGCGATTACTACAATGAGCAGTTCTTC CATSRDHLGSDYYNEQFF
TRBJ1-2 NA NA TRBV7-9 TGTGCCAGCAGCTTAGGAGATGGCTACACCTTC CASSLGDGYTF
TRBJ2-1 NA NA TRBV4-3 TGCGCCAGCAGCCAAGATAGGTCCAGCGTCATTGAGCAGTTCTTC CASSQDRSSVIEQFF
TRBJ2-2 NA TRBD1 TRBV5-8 TGTGCCAGCAGCGGACCGGGACAGGGGAGTCCCGGGGAGCTGTTTTTT CASSGPGQGSPGELFF
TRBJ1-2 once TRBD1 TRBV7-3 TGTGCCAGCAGCTTAAGGGGGGACAGCTTGAATGGCTACACCTTC CASSLRGDSLNGYTF
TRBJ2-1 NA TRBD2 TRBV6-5 TGTGCCAGCAGTTCTCTAGCGGGAGGGCCGGAGTTCTTC CASSSLAGGPEFF
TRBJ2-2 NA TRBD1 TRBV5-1 TGCGCCAGCAGCCCCTCCGGGACAGGGGGCGGCACCGGGGAGCTGTTTTTT CASSPSGTGGGTGELFF
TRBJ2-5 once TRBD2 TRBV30 TGTGCCTGGAGTGTAGGAGCGGGGGGGGAGACCCAGTACTTC CAWSVGAGGETQYF
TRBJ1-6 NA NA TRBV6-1 TGTGCCAGCAGTGAATTGAGGGGGTTACATTCACCCCTCCACTTT CASSELRGLHSPLHF